This TCR beta chain originates from a study of CD8 T cells in Susac syndrome. The RNA input was 0.5 to 1 ug, and it was reverse transcribed with random hexamers. It was immunoSEQ multiplex PCR that amplified TCR beta CDR3 across 54 Vbeta and 13 Jbeta. TCRdb redid the calling of the immunoSEQ multiplex PCR reads with MiXCR, one entry per CDR3 protein. Of 100,000 to 150,000 distinct CDR3 sequences listed, 65% to 90% are singletons. The sequenced material came from CD8+ T cells from PBMCs. This clonotype was sampled from a human donor with multiple sclerosis.

The CDR3 nucleotides are TGTGCCAGTACTGTGGGGTTTTCTTACTCCATGAACACTGAAGCTTTCTTT. Encoded protein: CASTVGFSYSMNTEAFF. The chain employs TRBV19 and TRBJ1-1; no clear D gene. With 7 bases removed from V and 0 bases from J, the gap between germline ends came to 21 bases. CDR1 is LNHDA, CDR2 SQIVND, per germline (reference sequence). The CDR3 runs 17 residues.